A single sample is the source of the 4 T cell receptor beta chains below, sequenced in a study of pediatric ulcerative colitis. Using immunoSEQ multiplex PCR, the repertoire was profiled, and TCRdb retains in-frame clones only, with some absent. The data contain 54,000 or so clones, around 86% of them singletons. The sequencing input was blood. These receptors originate from a boy aged 5 to 17 who was a control in a study of pediatric ulcerative colitis.

The CDR3 sequence is CASGSIYEQYF. CDR3 in DNA: TGCGCCAGCGGGAGTATATACGAGCAGTACTTC. This sequence joins TRBV10-1 and TRBJ2-7, with D maybe TRBD2 (5 bases). CDR1 and CDR2 (germline): WNHNN, SYGVQD (reference sequence). The CDR3 totals 11 residues. V gave up 8 bases and J gave up 4 bases, with 9 bases separating them.

The chain links TRBV7-9 to TRBJ1-2; TRBD1 matches 10 bases. Germline CDR1 is SEHNR and CDR2 is FQNEAQ (reference sequence). V shed 5 bases and J 1 base; nucleotides not matched to a gene: 7. The CDR3 is 16 amino acids. The CDR3 reads CASSPTRTGGNYGYTF. The CDR3 coding sequence is TGTGCCAGCAGCCCGACCCGGACAGGGGGTAACTATGGCTACACCTTC.

This clone was recorded a few times. The chain couples TRBV10-1 to TRBJ1-5; D gene unclear. This CDR3 spans 12 amino acids. V was pared by 3 bases and J by 6 bases, with 6 bases between. The germline V gene encodes CDR1 WNHNN and CDR2 SYGVQD (reference sequence). DNA for the CDR3: TGCGCCAGCAGTGAAGGGTCTCAGCCCCAGCATTTT. Amino acids: CASSEGSQPQHF.

For the CDR3, the DNA is TGTGCCAGCAGAAGTTGGTACGGACTAGCGGTAGGCACAGATACGCAGTATTTT. Translated: CASRSWYGLAVGTDTQYF. The V call is TRBV27, the J call TRBJ2-3; 10 bases are shared with TRBD2. The length of the CDR3 is 18 residues. V gave up 6 bases and J gave up 1 base; unmatched junction bases: 13. Germline V gene lookup returns CDR1 MNHEY and CDR2 SMNVEV (reference sequence).